These 9 T cell receptor beta chains originate from one sample sequenced in a study of early T cells in non-severe SARS-CoV-2 infection. TCRdb ran MiXCR on the 5' RACE reads and lists one entry per CDR3 protein. The data show roughly 56,000 distinct CDR3 sequences, approximately 10% seen once. The sequenced sample consisted of whole blood. These receptors were collected from an adult who was a healthcare worker with PCR-confirmed SARS-CoV-2 infection or an uninfected control (not recorded which).

This clonotype was found many times. V gene TRBV6-5 combines with J gene TRBJ2-6, with D perhaps given as TRBD1 or TRBD2 (5 bases each). This CDR3 is 15 amino acids long. The ends were cut back, 6 bases at V and 2 bases at J, with 11 bases in the middle. Germline CDR1 reads MNHEY; CDR2 reads SVGAGI. The CDR3 DNA reads TGTGCCAGCAGCCCCTCGGGGCCTGGGGCCAACGTCCTGACTTTC. Its protein is CASSPSGPGANVLTF.

V and J are TRBV9 and TRBJ1-2; no clear D. From germline, CDR1 is SGDLS and CDR2 YYNGEE. The CDR3 length is 12 residues. Trimming cost V 4 bases and J 5 bases, with 9 bases left between them. The CDR3, as DNA: TGTGCCAGCAGCCCGATGAATTATGGCTACACCTTC. Encoded protein: CASSPMNYGYTF. Based on the CDR3 plus reference TRBV9 and TRBJ1-2, the full variable domain is DSGVTQTPKHLITATGQRVTLRCSPRSGDLSVYWYQQSLDQGLQFLIQYYNGEERAKGNILERFSAQQFPDLHSELNLSSLELGDSALYFCASSPMNYGYTFGSGTRLTVV.

This clonotype was observed a handful of times. The CDR3 region has the DNA TGTGCCAGCAGCCACCGGGGACAGGGTGGAAACACCATATATTTT. Its protein is CASSHRGQGGNTIYF. This chain joins TRBV13 and TRBJ1-3, with 9 bases aligning to TRBD1. The V and J ends lost 5 bases and 3 bases, in that order; junction bases with no gene match: 5. Germline values: CDR1 PRHDT, CDR2 FYEKMQ (reference sequence). CDR3 size: 15 residues.

The table lists this clonotype with a few counts. The CDR3 nucleotides are TGCGCCAGCAGCTCTCAGGGGGTCGACACTGAAGCTTTCTTT. This encodes CASSSQGVDTEAFF. V is TRBV5-1 and J is TRBJ1-1; 7 positions agree with TRBD1. Germline V gene sequence: CDR1 SGHRS, CDR2 YFSETQ. The J segment lost 3 bases and the V segment lost 3 bases, leaving 5 bases of the junction unmatched. There are 14 residues in the CDR3.

This chain joins TRBV11-2 and TRBJ2-5, with 10 bases fitting TRBD2. The CDR3 contains 16 residues. Germline V gene lookup returns CDR1 SGHAT and CDR2 FQNNGV. V lost 0 bases, J lost 1 base, and 2 bases stayed unmatched. CDR3 residues: CASSLEVAGGQETQYF. The CDR3, as DNA: TGTGCCAGCAGCTTAGAGGTAGCGGGGGGCCAAGAGACCCAGTACTTC. Full variable domain (missing parts from reference TRBV11-2 and TRBJ2-5): EAGVAQSPRYKIIEKRQSVAFWCNPISGHATLYWYQQILGQGPKLLIQFQNNGVVDDSQLPKDRFSAERLKGVDSTLKIQPAKLEDSAVYLCASSLEVAGGQETQYFGPGTRLLVL.

This clonotype has only a few counts. The V and J genes are TRBV24-1 and TRBJ2-6; D perhaps matches TRBD2 (6 bases). Germline V gives CDR1 KGHDR, CDR2 SFDVKD. This CDR3 spans 16 amino acids. V lost 1 base and J lost 1, with 7 bases in between. The CDR3 nucleotides are TGTGCCACCAGTGATTTCGGGGGATCTGGGGCCAACGTCCTGACTTTC. Translated: CATSDFGGSGANVLTF.

This clonotype appeared a few times. This chain uses TRBV19 with TRBJ1-2; 7 positions agree with TRBD1. The CDR3 extends over 15 amino acids. Trimming removed 7 bases from V and 3 bases from J; junction bases left unmatched: 11. The V gene's germline CDR1 is LNHDA and CDR2 SQIVND (reference sequence). The CDR3 DNA sequence: TGTGCCAGTATATCATATTATGGGACAGACTATGGCTACACCTTC. It codes for CASISYYGTDYGYTF.

This clonotype has ten or more counts. V usage is TRBV7-9 and J usage is TRBJ1-1; D is undetermined. CDR1 SEHNR and CDR2 FQNEAQ come from the germline V gene (reference sequence). V was cut by 0 bases and J by 7 bases, with 6 bases left in between. This CDR3 is built from 12 residues. The CDR3 nucleotides read TGTGCCAGCAGCTTAGCCGCTGGTGAAGCTTTCTTT. Its protein is CASSLAAGEAFF.

This clonotype was detected a few times. The genes are TRBV5-1 and TRBJ2-7; TRBD2 matches 10 bases. The CDR3 totals 14 residues. Germline values: CDR1 SGHRS, CDR2 YFSETQ. The trim removed 0 bases at V and 6 bases at J, leaving 3 bases unmatched. CDR3 bases: TGCGCCAGCAGCTTGGATAGCGGGGGGCTCGAGCAGTACGTC. Protein: CASSLDSGGLEQYV.